The sample holds a few counts of the clone carrying this T cell receptor beta chain. Time point here: sample taken at primary tumor resection. Donation came from over 60 patients with untreated early-stage non-small cell lung cancer. Unsorted whole RNA from tumor, nontumor lung or frozen PBMC underwent sequencing. This specimen belongs to a study of spatial heterogeneity in lung cancer. V lost 10 bases and J lost 1, with 14 bases in between. The CDR3 is 13 residues long. CDR1 is LNHDA, CDR2 SQIVND, per germline (reference sequence). TCR cDNA molecules each had a unique molecular identifier. TCRdb re-derived calls from the 5' RACE reads in MiXCR, one entry per CDR3 protein. The profile shows about 13,000 distinct CDR3 sequences, less than 4.5% of them singletons.

The receptor comes from a male donor with early-stage non-small cell lung cancer. The sequenced sample was PBMCs, obtained at surgery. V is TRBV19 and J is TRBJ2-7; D is undetermined. The CDR3 spells CATWGGGSYEQYF. CDR3 in DNA: TGTGCCACCTGGGGTGGCGGTTCCTACGAGCAGTACTTC.